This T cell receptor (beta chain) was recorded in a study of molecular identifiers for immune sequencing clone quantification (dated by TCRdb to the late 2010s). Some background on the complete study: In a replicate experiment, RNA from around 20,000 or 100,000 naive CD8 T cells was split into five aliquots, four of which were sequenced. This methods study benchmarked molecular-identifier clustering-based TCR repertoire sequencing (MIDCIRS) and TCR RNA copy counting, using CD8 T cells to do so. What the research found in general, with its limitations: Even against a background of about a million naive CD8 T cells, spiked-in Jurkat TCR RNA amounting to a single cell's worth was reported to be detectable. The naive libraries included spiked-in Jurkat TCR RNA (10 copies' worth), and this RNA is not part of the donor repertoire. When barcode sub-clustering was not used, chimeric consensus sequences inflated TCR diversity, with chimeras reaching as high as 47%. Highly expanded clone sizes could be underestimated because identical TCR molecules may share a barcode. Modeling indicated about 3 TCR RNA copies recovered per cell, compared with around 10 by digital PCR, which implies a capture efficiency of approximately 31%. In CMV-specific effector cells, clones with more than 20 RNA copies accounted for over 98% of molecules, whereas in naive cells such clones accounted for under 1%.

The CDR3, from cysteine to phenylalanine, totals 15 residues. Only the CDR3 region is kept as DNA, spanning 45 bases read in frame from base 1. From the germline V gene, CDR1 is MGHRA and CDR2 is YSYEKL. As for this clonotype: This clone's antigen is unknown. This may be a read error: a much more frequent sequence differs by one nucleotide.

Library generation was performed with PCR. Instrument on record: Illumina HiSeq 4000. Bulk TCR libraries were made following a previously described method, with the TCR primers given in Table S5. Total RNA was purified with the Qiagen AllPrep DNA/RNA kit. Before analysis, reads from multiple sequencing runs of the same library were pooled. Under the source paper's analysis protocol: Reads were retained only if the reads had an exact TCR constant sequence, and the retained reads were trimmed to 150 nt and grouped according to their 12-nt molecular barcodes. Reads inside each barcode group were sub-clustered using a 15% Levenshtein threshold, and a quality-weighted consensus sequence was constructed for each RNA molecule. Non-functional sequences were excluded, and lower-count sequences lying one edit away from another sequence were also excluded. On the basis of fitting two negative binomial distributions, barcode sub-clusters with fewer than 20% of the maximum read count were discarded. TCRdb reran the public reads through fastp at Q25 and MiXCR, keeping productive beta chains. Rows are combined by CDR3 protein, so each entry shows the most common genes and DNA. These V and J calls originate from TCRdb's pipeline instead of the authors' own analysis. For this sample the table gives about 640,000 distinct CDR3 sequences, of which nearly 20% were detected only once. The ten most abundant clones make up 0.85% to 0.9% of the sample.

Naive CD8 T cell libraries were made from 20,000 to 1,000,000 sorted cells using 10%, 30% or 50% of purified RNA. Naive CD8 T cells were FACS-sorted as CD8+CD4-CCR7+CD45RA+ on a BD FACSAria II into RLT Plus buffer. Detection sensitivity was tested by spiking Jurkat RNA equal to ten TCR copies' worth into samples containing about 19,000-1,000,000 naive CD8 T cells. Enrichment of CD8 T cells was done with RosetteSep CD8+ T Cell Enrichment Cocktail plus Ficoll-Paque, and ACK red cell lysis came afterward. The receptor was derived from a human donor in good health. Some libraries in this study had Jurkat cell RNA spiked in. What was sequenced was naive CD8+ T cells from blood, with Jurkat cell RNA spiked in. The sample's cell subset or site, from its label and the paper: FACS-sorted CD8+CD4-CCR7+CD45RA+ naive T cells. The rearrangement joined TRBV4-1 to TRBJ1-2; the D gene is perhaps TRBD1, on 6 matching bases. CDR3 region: CACSQDRGGAGGYTF. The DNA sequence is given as TGCGCCTGCAGCCAAGATCGGGGGGGCGCAGGTGGCTACACCTTC.